A single sample is the source of the 5 T cell receptor beta chains below, sequenced in a study of cytomegalovirus exposure and HLA in healthy donors. Assay used: immunoSEQ multiplex PCR; TCRdb lists only in-frame clones, some missing. The table lists nearly 200,000 clones, around 84% of them singletons. The source material was PBMCs. These receptors all come from a woman aged 30 to 39 in good health and CMV-seropositive.

The chain combines TRBV6-4 with TRBJ2-2; 9 positions match TRBD1. With 6 bases clipped from V and 6 bases from J, the junction kept 5 bases outside the gene matches. Germline V gene lookup returns CDR1 MRHNA and CDR2 SNTAGT. The CDR3 has 14 residues. Written as DNA, the CDR3 is TGTGCCAGCAGCCGGGACAGGGAGTCCGGGGAGCTGTTTTTT. Translating gives CASSRDRESGELFF.

This clone was observed many times. The J gene is TRBJ2-7, the V gene TRBV5-1; 12 bases map to TRBD2. The CDR3 covers 17 residues. The germline CDR1 and CDR2 sequences are SGHRS and YFSETQ. V trimming: 4 bases; J trimming: 4 bases; junction bases outside the gene matches: 12. The CDR3 DNA sequence: TGCGCCAGCAGCATTCGGACTAGCGGGACGAGGGGTTACGAGCAGTACTTC. Its protein is CASSIRTSGTRGYEQYF.

This chain uses TRBV9 with TRBJ1-1, with 7 bases aligning to TRBD1. This CDR3 is built from 14 residues. Germline lookup yields CDR1 SGDLS and CDR2 YYNGEE. V shed 3 bases and J 4 bases; nucleotides not matched to a gene: 6. The CDR3 DNA reads as TGTGCCAGCAGCGGGGGGCACAGGGGCACTGAAGCTTTCTTT. Translating it yields CASSGGHRGTEAFF.

The chain uses TRBV9 and TRBJ2-7; TRBD2 agrees at 8 bases. Trimming cost V 3 bases and J 5 bases; bases outside gene matches: 7. This CDR3 is built from 14 residues. CDR1 and CDR2 from the germline V gene are SGDLS and YYNGEE. The CDR3: CASSAGLAPHEQYF. In DNA, the CDR3 is TGTGCCAGCAGCGCAGGACTAGCACCTCACGAGCAGTACTTC.

The rearrangement joins TRBV9 to TRBJ1-3; TRBD1 might be the D (5 bases). The CDR3 is made up of 14 amino acids. Trimming shortened V by 3 bases and J by 5 bases, and 12 bases separated the two germline ends. Germline loops: CDR1 SGDLS, CDR2 YYNGEE. As DNA, the CDR3 is TGTGCCAGCAGCGCGGGGACTGACAGAAACACCATATATTTT. Its protein is CASSAGTDRNTIYF. The complete variable domain, with remaining parts taken from reference TRBV9 and TRBJ1-3, reads DSGVTQTPKHLITATGQRVTLRCSPRSGDLSVYWYQQSLDQGLQFLIQYYNGEERAKGNILERFSAQQFPDLHSELNLSSLELGDSALYFCASSAGTDRNTIYFGEGSWLTVV.